The rows below give T cell receptor beta chains drawn from one sample of a study of T-cell reconstitution after alpha-beta-depleted transplantation in children. TCRdb re-analysed the PCR reads in MiXCR, keeping a single row per CDR3 protein. The sample lists roughly 300,000 distinct CDR3 sequences, about 9.3% occurring once. The sequences come from PBMCs from the stem cell graft donor, collected from the stem cell graft. These TCRs come from a human donor who donated a stem cell graft to a child with acute lymphoblastic leukemia. CDR3s include the opening cysteine and the closing phenylalanine or tryptophan. The D gene is left open where the match is weak. Rows give clone size only sometimes, using once, few, many, or a class for an expanded clone.

V gene	D gene	clone size	J gene	CDR3 DNA	CDR3 protein
TRBV5-1	TRBD1	few	TRBJ2-7	TGCGCCAGCAGCTTGGCTCCGGGACAGGGAAGCGAGCAGTACTTC	CASSLAPGQGSEQYF
TRBV7-6	TRBD2	many	TRBJ2-7	TGTGCCAGCAGCTTAGCGAGAGCGGGAGGGCCCTACGAGCAGTACTTC	CASSLARAGGPYEQYF
TRBV4-1	-	many	TRBJ2-1	TGCGCCAGCAGCCAAGAGGGAGAGGGGAGGAATGAGCAGTTCTTC	CASSQEGEGRNEQFF
TRBV19	-	few	TRBJ1-3	TGTGCCAGTACCCCCTTTCCAGGACGCACCATATATTTT	CASTPFPGRTIYF
TRBV12-3/TRBV12-4	-	few	TRBJ2-2	TGTGCCAGCAGTTGGCGCTGGTTAACCGGGGAGCTGTTTTTT	CASSWRWLTGELFF
TRBV4-2	-	few	TRBJ1-5	TGTGCCAGCAGCCATGAGGGCGGAAAGGATCAGCCCCAGCATTTT	CASSHEGGKDQPQHF
TRBV20-1	-	few	TRBJ2-7	TGCAGTGCTAGGGGGATTGACTCCTACGAGCAGTACTTC	CSARGIDSYEQYF
TRBV27	TRBD2	many	TRBJ2-3	TGTGCCAGCAGTTTCCTCAGACTAGCGGGAGGTGGCACAGATACGCAGTATTTT	CASSFLRLAGGGTDTQYF
TRBV18	TRBD1	few	TRBJ2-7	TGTGCCAGCTCACCGGGGACAGGGGGTCGGGAGCAGTACTTC	CASSPGTGGREQYF
TRBV28	-	-	TRBJ2-4	TGTGCCAGCAGTTTATGGAGCGAGTTAGCCAAAAACATTCAGTACTTC	CASSLWSELAKNIQYF
TRBV4-1	-	few	TRBJ2-3	TGCGCCAGCAGCCGTTCCCGTGGAGATACGCAGTATTTT	CASSRSRGDTQYF
TRBV7-9	-	many	TRBJ1-2	TGTGCCAGCAGCTTAGAATCAGGCTATGGCTACACCTTC	CASSLESGYGYTF
TRBV20-1	-	few	TRBJ1-5	TGCAGTGCTAGAGATCCCACAGGGATTTTTGGCCAGCCCCAGCATTTT	CSARDPTGIFGQPQHF
TRBV29-1	-	few	TRBJ2-3	TGCAGCGTTCGACCCGGGGGAGATACGCAGTATTTT	CSVRPGGDTQYF
TRBV5-1	TRBD2	few	TRBJ2-7	TGCGCCAGCAGCTTGACGTCTAGCGGAACCTACGAGCAGTACTTC	CASSLTSSGTYEQYF
TRBV18	-	few	TRBJ1-5	TGTGCCAGCTCACCACAGGCGACTCAGCCCCAGCATTTT	CASSPQATQPQHF
TRBV7-8	-	few	TRBJ2-7	TGTGCCAGCAGCTCCCTGACGGATTACGAGCAGTACTTC	CASSSLTDYEQYF
TRBV20-1	-	few	TRBJ1-4	TGCAGTGCTAGAGATCGATCGGGGAGTAATGAAAAACTGTTTTTT	CSARDRSGSNEKLFF
TRBV5-1	TRBD2	many	TRBJ2-1	TGCGCCAGCAGCTTGGCGCGGACTAGCGAACTTTACAATGAGCAGTTCTTC	CASSLARTSELYNEQFF
TRBV9	TRBD2	-	TRBJ2-1	TGTGCCAGCAGCGCGCCGGGAGGGTACAATGAGCAGTTCTTC	CASSAPGGYNEQFF
TRBV28	-	few	TRBJ2-7	TGTGCCAGTACTTACGGATACGAGCAGTACTTC	CASTYGYEQYF
TRBV5-4	-	-	TRBJ1-4	TGTGCCAGCAGCTTGTGGGTTAATGAAAAACTGTTTTTT	CASSLWVNEKLFF
TRBV27	-	-	TRBJ2-2	TGTGCCAGCAGTTTTCCTAGCGGGGAGCTGTTTTTT	CASSFPSGELFF
TRBV29-1	-	-	TRBJ2-7	TGCAGCGCCCGACAGGAGTCCTACGAGCAGTACTTC	CSARQESYEQYF
TRBV3-1	-	-	TRBJ1-2	TGTGCCAGCAGCCAAGATCCCGACTATGGCTACACCTTC	CASSQDPDYGYTF
TRBV27	-	-	TRBJ1-1	TGTGCCAGCAGTTTAGGCAGGAACACTGTAGCTTTCTTT	CASSLGRNTVAFF
TRBV5-4	TRBD2	many	TRBJ2-1	TGTGCCAGCAGCCAGAGCGGGAGTGGCAACAATGAGCAGTTCTTC	CASSQSGSGNNEQFF
TRBV12-3/TRBV12-4	-	-	TRBJ2-1	TGTGCCAGCAGTTTAGCGGCGAGCTCCTACAATGAGCAGTTCTTC	CASSLAASSYNEQFF
TRBV5-1	TRBD1	many	TRBJ2-7	TGCGCCAGCAGCTTAGGACCGGGACAGGGGTACGAGCAGTACTTC	CASSLGPGQGYEQYF
TRBV2	TRBD1	-	TRBJ2-5	TGTGCCAGCAGTAAACAGGGGGCCTGGGAGACCCAGTACTTC	CASSKQGAWETQYF
TRBV5-1	TRBD1	-	TRBJ2-5	TGCGCCAGCAGCGACAGGGTTTCAGAGACCCAGTACTTC	CASSDRVSETQYF
TRBV5-5	TRBD1	-	TRBJ1-5	TGTGCCAGCAGCCGGGACAGGGGGCACAGCAATCAGCCCCAGCATTTT	CASSRDRGHSNQPQHF
TRBV6-1	-	many	TRBJ1-4	TGTGCCAGCGCACAGCCTCCAACTAATGAAAAACTGTTTTTT	CASAQPPTNEKLFF
TRBV7-2	TRBD1	-	TRBJ2-1	TGTGCCAGCAGCTTAGCCTCTACAGGGGGCGGTTACAATGAGCAGTTCTTC	CASSLASTGGGYNEQFF
TRBV11-2	TRBD2	few	TRBJ2-3	TGTGCCAGCAGCTCTTGGGGGGGGCGACTAGCGGGAGGGCCCGGAGATACGCAGTATTTT	CASSSWGGRLAGGPGDTQYF
TRBV7-9	-	few	TRBJ2-3	TGTGCCAGCAGCATATTAAGCGGGAGCACAGATACGCAGTATTTT	CASSILSGSTDTQYF
TRBV12-3/TRBV12-4	-	-	TRBJ2-5	TGTGCCAGCAACCTCGGGATAGAGACCCAGTACTTC	CASNLGIETQYF
TRBV9	TRBD1	-	TRBJ1-2	TGTGCCAGCAGCGTACAAGACAGGGGGTCCTATGGCTACACCTTC	CASSVQDRGSYGYTF
TRBV28	TRBD1	many	TRBJ2-5	TGTGCCAGCAGGCCATCAGGGGGCAGGGAGACCCAGTACTTC	CASRPSGGRETQYF
TRBV13	-	many	TRBJ2-1	TGTGCCAGCAGCTTAGGCTCCGGAATCTCCTACAATGAGCAGTTCTTC	CASSLGSGISYNEQFF
TRBV20-1	-	-	TRBJ1-5	TGCAGTGCTAGTCCCCCCCAGGCAGTACTCTATAGCAATCAGCCCCAGCATTTT	CSASPPQAVLYSNQPQHF
TRBV7-6	-	-	TRBJ2-1	TGTGCCAGCAGCTTAGTCGCTAGCGATGAGCAGTTCTTC	CASSLVASDEQFF
TRBV7-9	-	many	TRBJ2-1	TGTGCCAGCAGCCGCGTAGGGGGAGACAATGAGCAGTTCTTC	CASSRVGGDNEQFF
TRBV20-1	TRBD2	-	TRBJ2-1	TGCAGTGCTAGAGATCCGGGACTAGCGATGAATGAGCAGTTCTTC	CSARDPGLAMNEQFF
TRBV30	-	-	TRBJ1-2	TGTGCCTGGAGCAGGGTAGACTATGGCTACACCTTC	CAWSRVDYGYTF
TRBV5-4	TRBD2	-	TRBJ2-3	TGTGCCAGCAGCTTGGACGTCGTACTTAGCGGGGGAGATACGCAGTATTTT	CASSLDVVLSGGDTQYF
TRBV5-6	TRBD1	many	TRBJ1-1	TGTGCCAGCAGCGCAACAGGGGGAACTGAAGCTTTCTTT	CASSATGGTEAFF
TRBV20-1	TRBD2	few	TRBJ2-7	TGCAGTGCTAGAACGGCGGGAGGGCGCGAGCAGTACTTC	CSARTAGGREQYF
TRBV12-3/TRBV12-4	-	-	TRBJ2-7	TGTGCCAGCAGTTTGCATCCCTCCTACGAGCAGTACTTC	CASSLHPSYEQYF
TRBV12-3/TRBV12-4	-	-	TRBJ2-2	TGTGCCAGCAGTTTAAGGGACTCCCTTTTAGGCGGGGAGCTGTTTTTT	CASSLRDSLLGGELFF
TRBV12-3/TRBV12-4	-	few	TRBJ2-2	TGTGCCAGCGGTGACCGTCCGGGTAGCACCGGGGAGCTGTTTTTT	CASGDRPGSTGELFF
TRBV15	TRBD2	-	TRBJ2-5	TGTGCCACCAGCGGTCTAGCGGGCCAAGAGACCCAGTACTTC	CATSGLAGQETQYF
TRBV7-9	-	-	TRBJ2-4	TGTGCCAGCAGCTTAGACTCGGGGCGAAACATTCAGTACTTC	CASSLDSGRNIQYF
TRBV5-1	TRBD2	few	TRBJ2-2	TGCGCCAGCAGCCTAACCGGTCTAGCGGGATGGACGAACACCGGGGAGCTGTTTTTT	CASSLTGLAGWTNTGELFF
TRBV4-3	TRBD2	many	TRBJ2-6	TGCGCCAGCAGCCAAACCGGGGGGTTCGGGGCCAACGTCCTGACTTTC	CASSQTGGFGANVLTF
TRBV20-1	-	-	TRBJ2-7	TGCAGTGCCCCTTCGCCGGGGGCCTACGAGCAGTACTTC	CSAPSPGAYEQYF
TRBV12-3/TRBV12-4	-	few	TRBJ1-5	TGTGCCAGCAGACCCAATACCAGCAATCAGCCCCAGCATTTT	CASRPNTSNQPQHF
TRBV7-2	TRBD2	many	TRBJ2-1	TGTGCCAGCAGCCCCTTAGCGGGAGGGGCGTTGAATGAGCAGTTCTTC	CASSPLAGGALNEQFF
TRBV12-3/TRBV12-4	TRBD2	many	TRBJ2-5	TGTGCCAGCAGCCCTACTAGCGGCCGACCCTACTTC	CASSPTSGRPYF